Shown below are 19 T cell receptor beta chains from a single sample sequenced in a study of human T cells and chemical hapten exposure. Time point described: patch test 1, 2 weeks after DPC sensitization. Specified treatment: therapeutic diphenylcyclopropenone sensitization with weekly scalp DPC. TCRdb reprocessed the RACE reads via MiXCR and lists one record per CDR3 protein. The data contain about 360,000 distinct CDR3 sequences, approximately 5% of them singletons. Sequenced here: whole blood, sampled in connection with sensitization to the hapten diphenylcyclopropenone (DPC). The receptor source for this set is a woman aged 45-65 years with alopecia areata. Some clones in this sample may be carry-over from other donors' samples.

This clonotype has ten or more counts. The chain combines TRBV29-1 with TRBJ2-7; 8 bases agree with TRBD2. Trimming took 6 bases from V and 0 from J; bases not matched to a gene: 1. The CDR3 extends over 12 amino acids. CDR1 is SQVTM, CDR2 ANQGSEA, per germline. Here the CDR3 DNA reads TGCAGCGTCAGCGGGAGCTCCTACGAGCAGTACTTC. This translates into CSVSGSSYEQYF.

This clonotype showed up many times. The V call is TRBV18, the J call TRBJ1-5; D is uncertain. Trimming took off 2 bases at V and 6 bases at J, with 11 bases between the two ends. The CDR3 loop spans 14 amino acids. Germline-derived CDR1 and CDR2 are KGHSH and LQKENI. This chain's CDR3 is CASSPESSVQPQHF. DNA of the CDR3: TGTGCCAGCTCACCAGAATCTTCGGTTCAGCCCCAGCATTTT.

V gene TRBV20-1 combines with J gene TRBJ2-1; 12 bases are shared with TRBD2. The CDR3 is made up of 14 amino acids. V trimming: 6 bases; J trimming: 6 bases; junction bases outside the gene matches: 6. The germline gives CDR1 DFQATT, CDR2 SNEGSKA (reference sequence). CDR3 nucleotides: TGCAGTGCGCGCACTAGCGGGGGGTTCAATGAGCAGTTCTTC. Translation: CSARTSGGFNEQFF.

This clonotype turned up a few times. The rearrangement joins TRBV18 to TRBJ2-7, with 10 positions matching TRBD2. V lost 3 bases, J lost 4 bases, and 3 bases stayed unmatched. Germline values: CDR1 KGHSH, CDR2 LQKENI. The CDR3 spans 14 residues. The CDR3 is CASSPLAGEYEQYF. The DNA of the CDR3 is TGTGCCAGCTCACCCCTAGCGGGGGAGTACGAGCAGTACTTC.

This clonotype was picked up many times. The V call is TRBV12-3 or TRBV12-4, the J call TRBJ1-5; D is perhaps TRBD1 (6 bases). With 6 bases removed from V and 6 bases from J, the gap between germline ends came to 15 bases. The CDR3 is 14 residues long. The CDR3 protein is CASSPTGLSQPQHF. The CDR3 coding sequence is TGTGCCAGCAGCCCAACAGGGCTCTCTCAGCCCCAGCATTTT.

This clonotype came up many times. The chain recombines TRBV6-5 with TRBJ2-1; 10 bases line up with TRBD2. CDR1 MNHEY and CDR2 SVGAGI come from the germline V gene. J gave up 2 bases and V 5 bases, and 3 bases lay outside the gene matches. There are 15 residues in the CDR3. This CDR3 is CASSRTSGAYNEQFF. In nucleotides, the CDR3 is TGTGCCAGCAGTAGGACTAGCGGTGCCTACAATGAGCAGTTCTTC.

This clonotype was detected many times. This rearrangement joins TRBV5-1 to TRBJ1-1; the match to TRBD1 covers 10 bases. Germline V CDR1 and CDR2: SGHRS, YFSETQ. V shed 4 bases and J 4 bases; nucleotides not matched to a gene: 7. The CDR3 spans 15 residues. The CDR3 sequence is CASSPRGDRGTEAFF. The DNA of the CDR3 is TGCGCCAGCAGCCCCCGAGGGGACAGGGGCACTGAAGCTTTCTTT.

The gene calls are TRBV6-5 and TRBJ2-7; TRBD2 might be the D (5 bases). Germline lookup yields CDR1 MNHEY and CDR2 SVGAGI. This CDR3 is built from 16 residues. V lost 6 bases, J lost 5 bases, and 23 bases lay in between. The CDR3 bases are TGTGCCAGCAGCCCCCCTCCCGGGATCCTCGCTCACGAGCAGTACTTC. The encoded protein is CASSPPPGILAHEQYF.

The chain carries TRBV7-2 and TRBJ1-5, with D uncertain. Germline V lookup: CDR1 SGHTA, CDR2 FQGNSA. Trimming pared 3 bases from V and 7 bases from J, leaving 7 bases between. CDR3 size: 12 residues. The CDR3: CASSLVKQPQHF. The CDR3 DNA is TGTGCCAGCAGCTTGGTGAAACAGCCCCAGCATTTT.

This clonotype was observed many times. The V call is TRBV29-1, the J call TRBJ2-1, with TRBD2 identical over 10 bases. The J segment lost 7 bases and the V segment lost 6 bases, leaving 9 bases of the junction unmatched. Looked up from germline, CDR1 is SQVTM and CDR2 is ANQGSEA. This CDR3 spans 14 amino acids. CDR3 sequence reads: CSVDGLAGENEQFF. The CDR3 bases are TGCAGCGTGGACGGCCTAGCGGGGGAAAATGAGCAGTTCTTC.

This clonotype was found many times. J is TRBJ2-3 and V is TRBV11-2; 9 positions match TRBD1. V gave up 1 base and J gave up 4 bases; unmatched junction bases: 3. The germline V gene encodes CDR1 SGHAT and CDR2 FQNNGV. The CDR3 has 15 residues. CDR3 region: CASSLGGQGPDTQYF. CDR3 nucleotides: TGTGCCAGCAGCTTAGGGGGACAGGGCCCAGATACGCAGTATTTT.

CDR3 amino acids: CASSVETASSYNSPLHF. The CDR3 DNA reads as TGTGCCAGCAGCGTAGAGACCGCAAGCTCCTATAATTCACCCCTCCACTTT. This chain links TRBV9 with TRBJ1-6; no clear D. This CDR3 has 17 residues. In germline, CDR1 is SGDLS, CDR2 YYNGEE. Trimming pared 0 bases from V and 0 bases from J, leaving 10 bases between.

This clonotype has only a few counts. This chain joins TRBV19 and TRBJ2-1; D perhaps matches TRBD2 (5 bases). Trimming took off 1 base at V and 6 bases at J, with 16 bases between the two ends. The CDR3 has 16 amino acids. Per germline, CDR1 LNHDA and CDR2 SQIVND (reference sequence). CDR3 coding DNA: TGTGCCAGTAGTATAGTAGCCCTTGGGAGTGCCAATGAGCAGTTCTTC. Translated: CASSIVALGSANEQFF.

This clonotype occurred many times. The chain joins TRBV6-2 or TRBV6-3 to TRBJ2-7; weak D call: TRBD2 (6 bases). The CDR3 totals 15 residues. Trimming took 4 bases from V and 6 from J, leaving 19 bases between them. CDR1 and CDR2 from the germline V gene are MNHEY and SVGEGT. For the CDR3, the DNA is TGTGCCAGCAGTTCCCGGAGCGGGCATGTTTTCGAGCAGTACTTC. It specifies CASSSRSGHVFEQYF.

This clonotype was detected many times. The chain recombines TRBV12-3 or TRBV12-4 with TRBJ1-2, with D perhaps TRBD1 (5 bases). V was clipped by 7 bases and J by 8 bases, with 20 bases between them. CDR3 size: 14 residues. The CDR3 here is CASTYTGTISGYTF. The CDR3 coding sequence is TGTGCCAGCACCTATACGGGGACCATATCCGGCTACACCTTC.

At least ten counts were recorded for this clonotype. The chain couples TRBV6-5 to TRBJ1-1; D is unresolved. The germline CDR1 and CDR2 sequences are MNHEY and SVGAGI. V lost 8 bases and J lost 1, with 14 bases in between. There are 14 residues in the CDR3. This CDR3 is CASGYPPWNTEAFF. In nucleotides, the CDR3 is TGTGCCAGCGGGTACCCACCATGGAACACTGAAGCTTTCTTT.

The sample holds many counts of this clonotype. The CDR3 region has the DNA TGTGCCAGCAGTTACTGGCTCGAACCCTCCCGGATAAACACAGATACGCAGTATTTT. Residues: CASSYWLEPSRINTDTQYF. This chain links TRBV6-2 or TRBV6-3 with TRBJ2-3; D gene ambiguous. CDR1 is MNHEY and CDR2 is SVGEGT in the germline V gene. V was pared by 1 base and J by 2 bases, with 22 bases between. The CDR3 covers 19 residues.

This clonotype was seen only a few times. The chain links TRBV6-1 to TRBJ2-3; 12 nucleotides match TRBD2. The V and J ends lost 7 bases and 2 bases, in that order; junction bases with no gene match: 7. Germline V gene data show CDR1 as MNHNS and CDR2 as SASEGT. The CDR3 spans 16 residues. CDR3 loop: CASTMTSGSDTDTQYF. The CDR3 DNA reads TGTGCCAGCACCATGACTAGCGGGAGTGACACAGATACGCAGTATTTT.

This clonotype was counted only a few times. V usage is TRBV4-1 and J usage is TRBJ2-3, with TRBD2 matching 8 bases. J lost 4 bases, V lost 1 base, and 4 bases had no gene match. Germline V lookup: CDR1 MGHRA, CDR2 YSYEKL. The CDR3 runs to 15 residues. The chain's CDR3 is CASSQVSGGADTQYF. The CDR3 nucleotides read TGCGCCAGCAGCCAAGTAAGCGGGGGAGCAGATACGCAGTATTTT.